This T cell receptor beta chain was identified in a study of vaccination effects on CD4 cells after COVID-19. Study-level information: Median timing of post-vaccine samples was 72 days after the second dose. Whole-study findings and limits: Marked clonal contraction was seen in infection- and vaccine-induced clones late after vaccination.

Expansion of antigen-specific CD4+ T cells with viral peptide pools was carried out by the ViraFEST assay before sequencing. Cultured cells yielded isolated CD4+ T cells after around 9 days. Two-dose vaccination with either BNT162b2 or mRNA-1273 was given to the participants. The authors replaced half the medium with IL-2 medium on days 3 and 7. The CDR3 has 12 residues. Trimming removed 3 bases at V and 6 bases at J, with 9 bases between. On this clone itself: The antigen is undetermined.

Sequencing was performed with immunoSEQ multiplex PCR; in TCRdb, only in-frame clones are kept and a portion is missing. The sample consists of about 81,000 clones, 60% to 85% of them appearing once. Sequencing was performed on CD4+ T cells from PBMCs cultured with HCoV-OC43 spike peptides, taken after COVID-19 vaccination. Specified subset: HCoV-OC43 spike overlapping peptide pool stimulation. V gene TRBV12-3 or TRBV12-4 combines with J gene TRBJ2-7; D gene ambiguous. This sequence originates from a human donor who received a COVID-19 vaccine. DNA for the CDR3: TGTGCCAGCAGTTTCCGATTATCCGAGCAGTACGTC. This sequence encodes CASSFRLSEQYV.